This T cell receptor beta chain was recorded in a study of CD4 T cells in relation to SARS-CoV-2 and coronaviruses. The junction had 2 bases not matched to a gene; V was cut back by 4 bases and J by 3 bases. The CDR3 runs to 15 residues. Germline-derived CDR1 and CDR2 are LGHNA and YSLEER. This clone appeared once. As yet, its antigen is unknown. Regarding the study as a whole: Samples before the pandemic and after infection were not matched within any donor.

This table comes from immunoSEQ multiplex PCR, and its TCRdb copy is limited to in-frame clones, with some not included. The sample has over 20,000 clones; 75% are singletons. Unexposed donor CD4+ T cells date from about 2011-2018, before the COVID-19 pandemic. Isolation of CD4+ T cells took place after about 10 days in culture. The gene calls are TRBV4-3 and TRBJ2-3, with TRBD2 matching 12 bases. This TCR was sampled from a human donor in good health. The sequenced material came from CD4+ T cells from PBMCs, cultured in vitro. In DNA, the CDR3 is TGCGCCAGCAGCCTAGGGACTAGCGGGACAGATACGCAGTATTTT. Translation gives CASSLGTSGTDTQYF.